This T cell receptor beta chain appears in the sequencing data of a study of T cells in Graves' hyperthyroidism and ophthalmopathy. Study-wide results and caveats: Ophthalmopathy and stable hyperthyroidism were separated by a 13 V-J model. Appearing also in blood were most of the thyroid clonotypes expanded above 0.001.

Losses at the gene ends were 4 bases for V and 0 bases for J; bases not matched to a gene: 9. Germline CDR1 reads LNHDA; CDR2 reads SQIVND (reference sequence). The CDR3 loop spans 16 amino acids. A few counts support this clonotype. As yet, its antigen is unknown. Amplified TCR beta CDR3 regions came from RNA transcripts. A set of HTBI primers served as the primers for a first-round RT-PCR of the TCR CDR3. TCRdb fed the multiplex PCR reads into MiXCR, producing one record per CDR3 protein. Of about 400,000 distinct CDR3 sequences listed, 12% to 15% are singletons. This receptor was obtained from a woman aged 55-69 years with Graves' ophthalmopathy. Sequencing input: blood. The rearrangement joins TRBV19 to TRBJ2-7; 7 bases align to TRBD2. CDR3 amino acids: CASSTRRGGSSYEQYF. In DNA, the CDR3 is TGTGCCAGTAGTACTCGACGCGGCGGGAGCTCCTACGAGCAGTACTTC.